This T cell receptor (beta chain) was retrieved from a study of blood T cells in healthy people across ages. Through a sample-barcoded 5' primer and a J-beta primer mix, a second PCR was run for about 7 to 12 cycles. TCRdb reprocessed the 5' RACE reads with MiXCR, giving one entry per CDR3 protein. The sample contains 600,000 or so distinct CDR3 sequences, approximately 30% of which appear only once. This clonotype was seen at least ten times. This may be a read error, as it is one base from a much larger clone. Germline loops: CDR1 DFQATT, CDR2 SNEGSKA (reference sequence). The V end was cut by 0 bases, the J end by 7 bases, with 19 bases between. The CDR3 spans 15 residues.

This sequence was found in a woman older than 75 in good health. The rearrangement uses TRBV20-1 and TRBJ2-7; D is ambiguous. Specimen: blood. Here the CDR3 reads CSARDGDHIDNEQYF. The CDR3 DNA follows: TGCAGTGCTAGAGATGGAGACCATATTGACAATGAGCAGTACTTC.